This T cell receptor (beta chain) was sequenced for a study of cytotoxic CD8 clonotypes in ibrutinib-treated CLL. Study-level information: Of the patients, roughly 10 were relapsed/refractory, 15 treatment-naive and 17 to 18 IGHV unmutated. Study-level findings and limits: Pretreatment clonality was elevated relative to age-matched healthy donors and paralleled circulating CD8+ T-cell counts. Clonality grew at ibrutinib response; at progression, it decreased back toward baseline.

Genomic DNA (about 2 micrograms) was obtained from cryopreserved PBMCs for construction of TCR beta libraries. V was clipped by 3 bases and J by 8 bases, with 22 bases between them. This CDR3 spans 16 amino acids. Germline CDR1 and CDR2: LNHDA and SQIVND (reference sequence). TCRdb keeps only in-frame clones here, not all; method: immunoSEQ multiplex PCR. The sample records some 170,000 clones, approximately 91% being singletons. About this clone: Its antigen remains unidentified. Other DNA variants within this sample encode the same CDR3.

The V call is TRBV19, the J call TRBJ1-2; D gene uncertain. The specimen comprised PBMCs, sampled at disease progression, from a patient treated with ibrutinib. This sequence originates from a human donor with chronic lymphocytic leukemia. For the CDR3, the DNA is TGTGCCAGTAGTATTCCAGGTTCTTCGGGAATAGGCGGCTACACCTTC. Protein product: CASSIPGSSGIGGYTF.